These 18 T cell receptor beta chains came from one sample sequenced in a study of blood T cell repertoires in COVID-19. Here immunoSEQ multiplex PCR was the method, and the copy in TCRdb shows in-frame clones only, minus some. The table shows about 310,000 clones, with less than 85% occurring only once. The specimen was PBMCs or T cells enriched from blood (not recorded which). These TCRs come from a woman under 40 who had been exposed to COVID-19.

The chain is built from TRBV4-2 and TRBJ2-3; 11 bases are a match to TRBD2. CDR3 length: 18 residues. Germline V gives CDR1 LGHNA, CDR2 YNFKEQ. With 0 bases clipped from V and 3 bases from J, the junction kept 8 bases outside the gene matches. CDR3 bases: TGTGCCAGCAGCCAAGAAGGGCTAGCGGGGGGACTGACAGATACGCAGTATTTT. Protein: CASSQEGLAGGLTDTQYF.

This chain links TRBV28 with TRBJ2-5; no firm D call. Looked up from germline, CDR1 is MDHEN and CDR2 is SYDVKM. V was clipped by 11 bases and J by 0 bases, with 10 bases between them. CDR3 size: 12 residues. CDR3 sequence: CAHPRDQETQYF. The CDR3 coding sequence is TGTGCCCACCCCCGCGACCAAGAGACCCAGTACTTC. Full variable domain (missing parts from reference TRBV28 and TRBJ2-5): DVKVTQSSRYLVKRTGEKVFLECVQDMDHENMFWYRQDPGLGLRLIYFSYDVKMKEKGDIPEGYSVSREKKERFSLILESASTNQTSMYLCAHPRDQETQYFGPGTRLLVL.

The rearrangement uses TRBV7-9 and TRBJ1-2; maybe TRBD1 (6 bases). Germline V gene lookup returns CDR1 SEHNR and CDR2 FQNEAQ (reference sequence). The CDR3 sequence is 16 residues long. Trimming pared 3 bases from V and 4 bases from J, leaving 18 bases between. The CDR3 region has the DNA TGTGCCAGCAGCTTGTCGTCTCAGGGGATCGGCTATGGCTACACCTTC. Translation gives CASSLSSQGIGYGYTF. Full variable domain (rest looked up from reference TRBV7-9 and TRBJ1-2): DTGVSQNPRHKITKRGQNVTFRCDPISEHNRLYWYRQTLGQGPEFLTYFQNEAQLEKSRLLSDRFSAERPKGSFSTLEIQRTEQGDSAMYLCASSLSSQGIGYGYTFGSGTRLTVV.

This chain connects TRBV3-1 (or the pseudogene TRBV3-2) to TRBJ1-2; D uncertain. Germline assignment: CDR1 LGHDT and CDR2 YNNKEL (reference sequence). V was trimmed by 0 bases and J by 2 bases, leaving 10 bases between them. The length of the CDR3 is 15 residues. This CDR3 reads CASSQEGSGNYGYTF. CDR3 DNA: TGTGCCAGCAGCCAAGAGGGTTCGGGAAACTATGGCTACACCTTC.

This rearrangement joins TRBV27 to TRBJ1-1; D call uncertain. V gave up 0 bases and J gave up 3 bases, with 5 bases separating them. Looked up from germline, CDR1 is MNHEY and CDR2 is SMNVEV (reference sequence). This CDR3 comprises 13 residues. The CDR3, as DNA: TGTGCCAGCAGTTTATCAGCCGACACTGAAGCTTTCTTT. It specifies CASSLSADTEAFF.

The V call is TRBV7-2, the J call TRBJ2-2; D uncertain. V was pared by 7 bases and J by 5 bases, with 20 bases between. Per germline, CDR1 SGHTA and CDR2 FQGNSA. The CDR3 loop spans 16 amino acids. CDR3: CASTYRAGYTTGELFF. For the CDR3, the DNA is TGTGCCAGCACCTACAGAGCAGGCTACACTACCGGGGAGCTGTTTTTT.

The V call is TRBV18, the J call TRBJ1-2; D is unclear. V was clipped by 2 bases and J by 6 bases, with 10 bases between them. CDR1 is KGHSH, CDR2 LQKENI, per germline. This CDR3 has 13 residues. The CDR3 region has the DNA TGTGCCAGCTCACCAGGGCCCTCAGATGGCTACACCTTC. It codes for CASSPGPSDGYTF. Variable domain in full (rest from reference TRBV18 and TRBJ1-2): NAGVMQNPRHLVRRRGQEARLRCSPMKGHSHVYWYRQLPEEGLKFMVYLQKENIIDESGMPKERFSAEFPKEGPSILRIQQVVRGDSAAYFCASSPGPSDGYTFGSGTRLTVV.

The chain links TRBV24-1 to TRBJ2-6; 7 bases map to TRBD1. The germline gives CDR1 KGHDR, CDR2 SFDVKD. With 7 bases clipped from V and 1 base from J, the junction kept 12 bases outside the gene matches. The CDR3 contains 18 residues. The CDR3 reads CATSSSTGRASGANVLTF. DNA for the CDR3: TGTGCCACCAGCTCCTCGACAGGGCGGGCTTCTGGGGCCAACGTCCTGACTTTC.

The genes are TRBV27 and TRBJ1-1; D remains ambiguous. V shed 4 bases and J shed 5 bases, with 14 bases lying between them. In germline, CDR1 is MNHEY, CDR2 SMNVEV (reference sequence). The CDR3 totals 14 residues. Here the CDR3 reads CASSSSHAGTEAFF. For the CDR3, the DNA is TGTGCCAGCAGTTCCTCCCACGCCGGGACTGAAGCTTTCTTT.

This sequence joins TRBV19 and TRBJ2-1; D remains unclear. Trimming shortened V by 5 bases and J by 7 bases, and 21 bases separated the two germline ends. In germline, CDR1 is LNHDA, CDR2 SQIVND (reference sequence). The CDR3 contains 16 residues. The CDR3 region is CASSPSAALSTNEQFF. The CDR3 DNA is TGTGCCAGTAGTCCCAGCGCTGCCCTGTCTACGAATGAGCAGTTCTTC.

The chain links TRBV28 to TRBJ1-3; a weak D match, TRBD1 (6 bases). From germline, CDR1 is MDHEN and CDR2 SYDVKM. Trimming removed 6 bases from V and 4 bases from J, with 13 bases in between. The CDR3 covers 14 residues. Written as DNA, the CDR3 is TGTGCCAGCAGATCCGGGACACAAGGAAACACCATATATTTT. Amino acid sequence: CASRSGTQGNTIYF.

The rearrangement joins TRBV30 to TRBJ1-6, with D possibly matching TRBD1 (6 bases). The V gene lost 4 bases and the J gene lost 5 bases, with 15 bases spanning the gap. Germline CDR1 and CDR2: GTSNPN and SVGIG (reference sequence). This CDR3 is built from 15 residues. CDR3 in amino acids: CAWNRGGSNNSPLHF. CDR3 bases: TGTGCCTGGAATAGGGGGGGCTCAAATAATTCACCCCTCCACTTT.

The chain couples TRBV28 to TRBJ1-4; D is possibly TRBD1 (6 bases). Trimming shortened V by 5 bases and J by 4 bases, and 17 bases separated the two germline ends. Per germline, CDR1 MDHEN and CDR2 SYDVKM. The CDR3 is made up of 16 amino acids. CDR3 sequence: CASSPSGGQSNEKLFF. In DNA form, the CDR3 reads TGTGCCAGCAGTCCCTCCGGGGGGCAAAGTAATGAAAAACTGTTTTTT.

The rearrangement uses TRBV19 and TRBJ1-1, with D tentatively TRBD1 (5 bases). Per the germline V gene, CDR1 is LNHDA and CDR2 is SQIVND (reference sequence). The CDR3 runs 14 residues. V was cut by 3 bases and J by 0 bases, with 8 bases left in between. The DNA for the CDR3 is TGTGCCAGTAGTATTGCAGGGATGAACACTGAAGCTTTCTTT. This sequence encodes CASSIAGMNTEAFF.

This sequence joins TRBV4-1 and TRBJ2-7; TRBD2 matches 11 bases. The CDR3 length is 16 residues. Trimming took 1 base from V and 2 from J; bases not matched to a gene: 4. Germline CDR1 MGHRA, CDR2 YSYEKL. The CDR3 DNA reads TGCGCCAGCAGCCAAGGCGCTAGCGGGGGGACCTACGAGCAGTACTTC. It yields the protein CASSQGASGGTYEQYF.

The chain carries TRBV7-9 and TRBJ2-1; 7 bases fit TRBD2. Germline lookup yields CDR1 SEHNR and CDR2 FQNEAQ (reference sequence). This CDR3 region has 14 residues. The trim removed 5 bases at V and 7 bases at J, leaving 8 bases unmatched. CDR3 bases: TGTGCCAGCAGCCCGACTAGCATCGGAAATGAGCAGTTCTTC. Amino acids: CASSPTSIGNEQFF.

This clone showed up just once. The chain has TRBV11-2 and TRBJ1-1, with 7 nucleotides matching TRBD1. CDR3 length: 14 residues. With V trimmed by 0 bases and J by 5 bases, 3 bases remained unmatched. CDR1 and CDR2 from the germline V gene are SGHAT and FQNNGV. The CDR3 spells CASSLEFRGTEAFF. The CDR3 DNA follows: TGTGCCAGCAGCTTAGAGTTCAGGGGGACTGAAGCTTTCTTT.

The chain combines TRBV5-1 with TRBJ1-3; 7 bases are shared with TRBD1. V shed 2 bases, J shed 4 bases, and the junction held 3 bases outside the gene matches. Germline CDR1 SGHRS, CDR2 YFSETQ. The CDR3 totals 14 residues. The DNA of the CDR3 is TGCGCCAGCAGCTTTGGGACAGCCGGAAACACCATATATTTT. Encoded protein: CASSFGTAGNTIYF.